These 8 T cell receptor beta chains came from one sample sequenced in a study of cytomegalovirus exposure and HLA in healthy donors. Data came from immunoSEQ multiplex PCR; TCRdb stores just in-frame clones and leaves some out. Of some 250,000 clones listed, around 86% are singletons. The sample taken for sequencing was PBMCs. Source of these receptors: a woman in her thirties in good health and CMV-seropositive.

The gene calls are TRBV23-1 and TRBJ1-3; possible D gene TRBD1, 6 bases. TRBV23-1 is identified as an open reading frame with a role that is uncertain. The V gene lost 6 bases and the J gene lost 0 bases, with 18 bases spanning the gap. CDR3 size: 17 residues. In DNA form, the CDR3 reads TGCGCCAGCAGGATACAAAGCGAGGACAGCTCTGGAAACACCATATATTTT. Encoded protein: CASRIQSEDSSGNTIYF.

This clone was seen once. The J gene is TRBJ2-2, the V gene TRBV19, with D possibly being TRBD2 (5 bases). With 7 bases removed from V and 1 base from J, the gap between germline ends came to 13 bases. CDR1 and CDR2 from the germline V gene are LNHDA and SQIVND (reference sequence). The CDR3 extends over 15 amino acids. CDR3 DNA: TGTGCCAGTAACACTGACGGGGTGAACACCGGGGAGCTGTTTTTT. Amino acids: CASNTDGVNTGELFF.

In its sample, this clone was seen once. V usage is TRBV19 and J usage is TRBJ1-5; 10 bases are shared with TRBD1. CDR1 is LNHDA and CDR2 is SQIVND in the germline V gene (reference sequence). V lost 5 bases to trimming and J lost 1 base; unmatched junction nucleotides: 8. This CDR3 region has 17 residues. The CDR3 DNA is TGTGCCAGTAGTTGGACAGGGGGTTTAAGGAGCAATCAGCCCCAGCATTTT. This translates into CASSWTGGLRSNQPQHF.

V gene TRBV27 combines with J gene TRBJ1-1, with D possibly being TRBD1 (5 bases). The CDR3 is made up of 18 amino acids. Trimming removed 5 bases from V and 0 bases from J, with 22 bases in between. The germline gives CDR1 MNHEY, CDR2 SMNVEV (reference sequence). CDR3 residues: CASSRKGSRLFMNTEAFF. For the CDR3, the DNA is TGTGCCAGCAGTCGAAAGGGGTCGAGGTTATTCATGAACACTGAAGCTTTCTTT.

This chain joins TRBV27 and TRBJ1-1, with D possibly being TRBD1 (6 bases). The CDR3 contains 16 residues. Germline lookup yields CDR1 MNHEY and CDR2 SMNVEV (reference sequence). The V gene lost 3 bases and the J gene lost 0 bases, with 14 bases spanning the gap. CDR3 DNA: TGTGCCAGCAGTTTCGGGCTTAAGGGGGTGAACACTGAAGCTTTCTTT. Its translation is CASSFGLKGVNTEAFF.

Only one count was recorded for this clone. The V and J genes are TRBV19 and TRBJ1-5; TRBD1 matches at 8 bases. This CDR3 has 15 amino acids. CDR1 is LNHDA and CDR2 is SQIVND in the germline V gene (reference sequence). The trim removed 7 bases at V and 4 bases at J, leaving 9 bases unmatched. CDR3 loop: CASIPAGGSNQPQHF. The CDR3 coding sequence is TGTGCCAGTATCCCGGCAGGGGGCTCGAATCAGCCCCAGCATTTT.

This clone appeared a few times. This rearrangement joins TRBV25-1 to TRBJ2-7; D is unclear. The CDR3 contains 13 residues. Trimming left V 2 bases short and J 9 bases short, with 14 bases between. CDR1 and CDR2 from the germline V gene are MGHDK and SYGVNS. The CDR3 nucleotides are TGTGCCAGCAGTGAACCCCCGGTCTCTAGGCAGTACTTC. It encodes CASSEPPVSRQYF.

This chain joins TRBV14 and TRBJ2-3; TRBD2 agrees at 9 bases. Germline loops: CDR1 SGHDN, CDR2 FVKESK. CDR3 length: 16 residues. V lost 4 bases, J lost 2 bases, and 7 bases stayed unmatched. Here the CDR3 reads CASSLRLAESTDTQYF. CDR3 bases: TGTGCCAGCAGCCTCCGACTAGCGGAATCCACAGATACGCAGTATTTT.